This T cell receptor beta chain stems from a study of early T cells in non-severe SARS-CoV-2 infection. Study context: Whole-blood bulk RNA, unsorted, was sequenced, and chains were unpaired.

This clonotype was found many times. From germline, CDR1 is SGHNT and CDR2 YYREEE (reference sequence). This CDR3 spans 13 amino acids. Trimming shortened V by 7 bases and J by 5 bases, and 15 bases separated the two germline ends. As part of library construction, unique molecular identifiers were attached to individual cDNA molecules. TCRdb independently ran MiXCR on the 5' RACE reads; one entry per CDR3 protein. The sample includes about 100,000 distinct CDR3 sequences, roughly 13% of them seen just once. Material: whole blood. V usage is TRBV5-4 and J usage is TRBJ2-5; no clear D gene. The source is an adult who was a healthcare worker with PCR-confirmed SARS-CoV-2 infection or an uninfected control (not recorded which). In nucleotides, the CDR3 is TGTGCCAGCTCCCAGGCCCCAGTGGAGACCCAGTACTTC. It is translated as CASSQAPVETQYF.